This T cell receptor (beta chain) comes out of a study of beta chain features in type 1 diabetes. Sorting that relied on CD45RO/CCR7/CD25/CD127/CD95/CD27 yielded CD4+ naive, central memory, regulatory and stem cell-like memory cells. Many counts were recorded for this clone. Investigators reverse transcribed all isolated RNA, so they sequenced expressed TCRB transcripts. Generated by immunoSEQ multiplex PCR, the TCRdb table keeps only in-frame clones and is missing some. This sample has some 180,000 clones, with about an eighth found just once. This TCR was recovered from a woman aged 18 to 35 in good health. Material for sequencing was central memory CD4+ T cells from blood.

CDR3 residues: CATSRDLGLGTYEQYF. CDR3 nucleotides: TGTGCCACCAGCAGAGATCTAGGACTGGGAACCTACGAGCAGTACTTC. The V gene is TRBV15, the J gene TRBJ2-7; D possibly corresponds to TRBD2 (5 bases). Trimming took off 0 bases at V and 2 bases at J, with 14 bases between the two ends. CDR1 is LNHNV and CDR2 is YYDKDF in the germline V gene (reference sequence). The CDR3 is 16 residues long.